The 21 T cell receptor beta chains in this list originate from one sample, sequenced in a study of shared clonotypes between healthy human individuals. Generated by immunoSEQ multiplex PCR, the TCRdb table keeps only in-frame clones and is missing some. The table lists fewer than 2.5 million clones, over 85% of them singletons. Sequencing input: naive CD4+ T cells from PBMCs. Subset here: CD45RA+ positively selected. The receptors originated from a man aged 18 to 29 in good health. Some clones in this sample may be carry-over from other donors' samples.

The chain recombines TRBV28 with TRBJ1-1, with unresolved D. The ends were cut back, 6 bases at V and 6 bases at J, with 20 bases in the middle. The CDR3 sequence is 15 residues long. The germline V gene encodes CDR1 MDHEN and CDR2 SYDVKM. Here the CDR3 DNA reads TGTGCCAGCAGCAGTTTCTCGCCCTCGGGCGCTGAAGCTTTCTTT. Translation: CASSSFSPSGAEAFF.

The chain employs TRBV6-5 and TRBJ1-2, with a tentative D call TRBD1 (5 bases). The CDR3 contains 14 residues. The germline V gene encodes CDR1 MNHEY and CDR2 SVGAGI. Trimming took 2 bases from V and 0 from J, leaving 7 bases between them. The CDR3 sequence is CASSYKGSNYGYTF. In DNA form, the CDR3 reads TGTGCCAGCAGTTACAAGGGGTCTAACTATGGCTACACCTTC.

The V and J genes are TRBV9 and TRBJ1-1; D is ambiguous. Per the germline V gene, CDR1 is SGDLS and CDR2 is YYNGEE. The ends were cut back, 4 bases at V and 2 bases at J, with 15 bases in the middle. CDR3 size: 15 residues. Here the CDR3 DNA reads TGTGCCAGCAGCCTCTCCACGGGATCTAACACTGAAGCTTTCTTT. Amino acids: CASSLSTGSNTEAFF. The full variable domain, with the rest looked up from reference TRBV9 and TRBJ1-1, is DSGVTQTPKHLITATGQRVTLRCSPRSGDLSVYWYQQSLDQGLQFLIQYYNGEERAKGNILERFSAQQFPDLHSELNLSSLELGDSALYFCASSLSTGSNTEAFFGQGTRLTVV.

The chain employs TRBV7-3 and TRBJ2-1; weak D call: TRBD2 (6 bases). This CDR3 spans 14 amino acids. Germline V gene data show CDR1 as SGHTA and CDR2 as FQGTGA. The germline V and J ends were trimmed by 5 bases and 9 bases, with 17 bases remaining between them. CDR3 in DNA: TGTGCCAGCAGCGCACGTATCATCGGGAGTGAGCAGTTCTTC. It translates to CASSARIIGSEQFF.

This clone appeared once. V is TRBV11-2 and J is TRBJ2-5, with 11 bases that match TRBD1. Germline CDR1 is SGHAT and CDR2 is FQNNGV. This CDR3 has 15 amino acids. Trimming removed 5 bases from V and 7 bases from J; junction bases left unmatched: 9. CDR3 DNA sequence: TGTGCCAGCAGCCCTCAGCCGGGACAGGGGGGGACCCAGTACTTC. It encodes CASSPQPGQGGTQYF.

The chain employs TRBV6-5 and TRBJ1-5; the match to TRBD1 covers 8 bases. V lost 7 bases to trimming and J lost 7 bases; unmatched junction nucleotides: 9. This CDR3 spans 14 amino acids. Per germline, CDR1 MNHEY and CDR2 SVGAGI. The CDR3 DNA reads TGTGCCAGCAATCTACAGGGGACAGGACAGCCCCAGCATTTT. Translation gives CASNLQGTGQPQHF.

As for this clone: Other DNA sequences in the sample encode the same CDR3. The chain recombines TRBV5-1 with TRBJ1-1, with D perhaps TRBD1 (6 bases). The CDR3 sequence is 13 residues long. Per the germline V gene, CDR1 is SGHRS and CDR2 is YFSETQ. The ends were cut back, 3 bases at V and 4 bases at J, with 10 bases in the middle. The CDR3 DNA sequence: TGCGCCAGCAGCTCGCAGGGGTCCACTGAAGCTTTCTTT. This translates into CASSSQGSTEAFF.

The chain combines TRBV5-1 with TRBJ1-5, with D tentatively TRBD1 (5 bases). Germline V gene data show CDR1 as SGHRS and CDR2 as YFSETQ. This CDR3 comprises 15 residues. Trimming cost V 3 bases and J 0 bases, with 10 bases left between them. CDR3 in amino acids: CASSWGDVSNQPQHF. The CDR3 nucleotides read TGCGCCAGCAGCTGGGGGGACGTTAGCAATCAGCCCCAGCATTTT.

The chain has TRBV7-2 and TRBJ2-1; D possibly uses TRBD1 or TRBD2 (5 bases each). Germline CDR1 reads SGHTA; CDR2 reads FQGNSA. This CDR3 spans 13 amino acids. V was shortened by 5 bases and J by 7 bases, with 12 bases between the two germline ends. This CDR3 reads CASSPEGRNEQFF. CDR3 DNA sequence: TGTGCCAGCAGCCCAGAGGGGCGGAATGAGCAGTTCTTC.

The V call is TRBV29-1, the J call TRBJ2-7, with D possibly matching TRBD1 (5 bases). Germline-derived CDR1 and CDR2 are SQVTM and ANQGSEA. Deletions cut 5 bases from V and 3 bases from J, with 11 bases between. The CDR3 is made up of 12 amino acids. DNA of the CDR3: TGCAGCGTTTGGGGAAGGGGCTACGAGCAGTACTTC. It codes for CSVWGRGYEQYF.

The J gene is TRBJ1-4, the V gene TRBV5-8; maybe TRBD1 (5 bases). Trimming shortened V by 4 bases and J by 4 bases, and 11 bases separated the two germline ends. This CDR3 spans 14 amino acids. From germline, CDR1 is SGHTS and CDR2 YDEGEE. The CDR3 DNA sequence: TGTGCCAGCAGCCGACAGCGGTATAATGAAAAACTGTTTTTT. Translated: CASSRQRYNEKLFF.

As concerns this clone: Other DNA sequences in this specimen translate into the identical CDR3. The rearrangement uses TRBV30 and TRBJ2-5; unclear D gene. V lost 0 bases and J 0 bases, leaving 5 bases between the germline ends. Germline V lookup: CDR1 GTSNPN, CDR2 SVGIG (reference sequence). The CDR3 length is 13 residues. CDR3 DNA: TGTGCCTGGAGTGTACAATACCAAGAGACCCAGTACTTC. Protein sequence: CAWSVQYQETQYF. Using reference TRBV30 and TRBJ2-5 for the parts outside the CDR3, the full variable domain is SQTIHQWPATLVQPVGSPLSLECTVEGTSNPNLYWYRQAAGRGLQLLFYSVGIGQISSEVPQNLSASRPQDRQFILSSKKLLLSDSGFYLCAWSVQYQETQYFGPGTRLLVL.

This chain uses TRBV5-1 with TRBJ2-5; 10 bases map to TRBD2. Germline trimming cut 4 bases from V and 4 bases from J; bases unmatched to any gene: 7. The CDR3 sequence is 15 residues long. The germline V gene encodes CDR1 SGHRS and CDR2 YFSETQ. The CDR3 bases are TGCGCCAGCAGCAAGCTAGCGGGAGCCCCAGAGACCCAGTACTTC. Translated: CASSKLAGAPETQYF.

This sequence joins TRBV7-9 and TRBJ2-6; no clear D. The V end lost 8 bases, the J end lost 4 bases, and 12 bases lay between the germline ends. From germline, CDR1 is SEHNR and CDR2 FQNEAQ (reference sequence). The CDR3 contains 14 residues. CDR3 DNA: TGTGCCAGCCGGGTTCAATCCGGGGCCAACGTCCTGACTTTC. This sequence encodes CASRVQSGANVLTF.

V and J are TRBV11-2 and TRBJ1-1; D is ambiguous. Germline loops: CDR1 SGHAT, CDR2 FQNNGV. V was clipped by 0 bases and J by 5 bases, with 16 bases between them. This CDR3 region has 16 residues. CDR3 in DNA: TGTGCCAGCAGCTTAGATACGTCTGTGGGGAGGACTGAAGCTTTCTTT. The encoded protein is CASSLDTSVGRTEAFF.

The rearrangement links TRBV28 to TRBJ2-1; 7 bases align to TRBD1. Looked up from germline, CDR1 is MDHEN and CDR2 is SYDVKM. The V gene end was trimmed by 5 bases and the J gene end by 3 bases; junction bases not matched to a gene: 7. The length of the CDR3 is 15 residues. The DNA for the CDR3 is TGTGCCAGCAGTCAGAGGACAGGCTACTACAATGAGCAGTTCTTC. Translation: CASSQRTGYYNEQFF.

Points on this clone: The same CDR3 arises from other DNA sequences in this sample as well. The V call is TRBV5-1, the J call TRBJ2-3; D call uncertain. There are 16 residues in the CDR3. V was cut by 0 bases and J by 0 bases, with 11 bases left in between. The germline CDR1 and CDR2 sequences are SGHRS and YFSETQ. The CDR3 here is CASSLGGSSSTDTQYF. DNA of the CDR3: TGCGCCAGCAGCTTGGGTGGTAGCAGTAGCACAGATACGCAGTATTTT.

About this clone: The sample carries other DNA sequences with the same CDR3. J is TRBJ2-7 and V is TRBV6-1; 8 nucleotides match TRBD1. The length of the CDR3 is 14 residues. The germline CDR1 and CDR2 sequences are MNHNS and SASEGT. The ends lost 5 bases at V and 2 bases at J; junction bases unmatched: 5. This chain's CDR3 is CASSRRTGTYEQYF. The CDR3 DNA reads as TGTGCCAGCAGTAGACGGACAGGGACCTACGAGCAGTACTTC.

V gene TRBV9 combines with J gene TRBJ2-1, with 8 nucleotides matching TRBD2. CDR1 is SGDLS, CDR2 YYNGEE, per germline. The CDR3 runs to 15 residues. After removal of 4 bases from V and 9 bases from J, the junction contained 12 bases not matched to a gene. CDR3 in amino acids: CASSKAGLGDREQFF. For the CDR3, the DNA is TGTGCCAGCAGCAAAGCGGGACTAGGGGATCGTGAGCAGTTCTTC.

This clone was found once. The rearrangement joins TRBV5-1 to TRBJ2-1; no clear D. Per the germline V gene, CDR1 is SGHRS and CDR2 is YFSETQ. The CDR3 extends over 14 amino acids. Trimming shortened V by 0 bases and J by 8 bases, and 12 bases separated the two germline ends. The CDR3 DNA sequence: TGCGCCAGCAGCTTGGCGGTCTTTTCGGATGAGCAGTTCTTC. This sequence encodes CASSLAVFSDEQFF.

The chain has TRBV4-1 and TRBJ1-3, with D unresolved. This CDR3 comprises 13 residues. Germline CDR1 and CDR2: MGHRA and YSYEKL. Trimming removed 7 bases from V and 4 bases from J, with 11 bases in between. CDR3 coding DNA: TGCGCCAGCACCTTAGACCTCGGAAACACCATATATTTT. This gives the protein CASTLDLGNTIYF.